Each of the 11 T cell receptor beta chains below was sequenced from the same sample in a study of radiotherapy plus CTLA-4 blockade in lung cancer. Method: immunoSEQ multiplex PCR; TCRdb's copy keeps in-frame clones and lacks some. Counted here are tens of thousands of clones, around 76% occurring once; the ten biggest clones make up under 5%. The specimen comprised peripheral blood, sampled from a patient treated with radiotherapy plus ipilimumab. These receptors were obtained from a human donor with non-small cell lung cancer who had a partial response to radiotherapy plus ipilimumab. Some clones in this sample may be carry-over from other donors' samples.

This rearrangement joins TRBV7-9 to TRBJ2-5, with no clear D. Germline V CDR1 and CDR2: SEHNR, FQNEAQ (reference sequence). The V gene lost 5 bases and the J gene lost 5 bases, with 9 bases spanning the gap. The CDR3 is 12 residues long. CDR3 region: CASSPSRETQYF. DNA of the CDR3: TGTGCCAGCAGCCCCTCTCGGGAGACCCAGTACTTC.

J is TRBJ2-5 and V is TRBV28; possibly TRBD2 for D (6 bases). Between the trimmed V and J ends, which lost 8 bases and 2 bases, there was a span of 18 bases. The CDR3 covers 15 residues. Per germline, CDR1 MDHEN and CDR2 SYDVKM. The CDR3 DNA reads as TGTGCCAGCCGCCGGTGGGGAGGCGTGCAAGAGACCCAGTACTTC. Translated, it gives CASRRWGGVQETQYF.

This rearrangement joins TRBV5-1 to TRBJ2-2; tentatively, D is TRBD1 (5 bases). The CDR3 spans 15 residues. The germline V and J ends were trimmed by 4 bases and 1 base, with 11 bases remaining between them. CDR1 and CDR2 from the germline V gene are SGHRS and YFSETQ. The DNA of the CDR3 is TGCGCCAGCAGCCCCGACAGATTGAACACCGGGGAGCTGTTTTTT. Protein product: CASSPDRLNTGELFF.

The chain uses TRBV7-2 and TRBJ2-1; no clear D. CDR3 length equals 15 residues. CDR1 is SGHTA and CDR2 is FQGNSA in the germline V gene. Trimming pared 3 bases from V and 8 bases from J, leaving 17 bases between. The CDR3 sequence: CASSLRFGRPHEQFF. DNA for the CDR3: TGTGCCAGCAGCTTGCGCTTCGGTCGCCCCCATGAGCAGTTCTTC.

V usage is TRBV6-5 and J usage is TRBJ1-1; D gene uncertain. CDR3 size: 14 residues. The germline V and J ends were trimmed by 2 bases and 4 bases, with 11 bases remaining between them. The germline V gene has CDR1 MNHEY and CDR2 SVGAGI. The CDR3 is CASSYLYGGTEAFF. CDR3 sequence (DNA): TGTGCCAGCAGTTACCTTTATGGAGGCACTGAAGCTTTCTTT.

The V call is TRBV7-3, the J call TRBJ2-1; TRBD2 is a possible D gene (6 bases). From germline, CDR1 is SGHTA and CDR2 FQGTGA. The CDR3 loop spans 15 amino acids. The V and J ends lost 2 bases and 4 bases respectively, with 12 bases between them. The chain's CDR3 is CASSLVGGGYNEQFF. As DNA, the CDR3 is TGTGCCAGCAGCTTAGTGGGAGGAGGATACAATGAGCAGTTCTTC. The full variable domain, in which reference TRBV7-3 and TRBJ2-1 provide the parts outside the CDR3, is GAGVSQTPSNKVTEKGKYVELRCDPISGHTALYWYRQSLGQGPEFLIYFQGTGAADDSGLPNDRFFAVRPEGSVSTLKIQRTERGDSAVYLCASSLVGGGYNEQFFGPGTRLTVL.

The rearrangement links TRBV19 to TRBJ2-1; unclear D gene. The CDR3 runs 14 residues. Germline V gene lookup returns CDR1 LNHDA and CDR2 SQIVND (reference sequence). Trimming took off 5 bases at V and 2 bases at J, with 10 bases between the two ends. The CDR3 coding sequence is TGTGCCAGTAGTGTAACTTTCCCCTACAATGAGCAGTTCTTC. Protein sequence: CASSVTFPYNEQFF.

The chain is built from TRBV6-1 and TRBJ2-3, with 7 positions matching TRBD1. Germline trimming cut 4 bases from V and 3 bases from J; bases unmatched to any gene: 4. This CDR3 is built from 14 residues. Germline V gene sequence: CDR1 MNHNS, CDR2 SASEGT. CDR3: CASSAAGGTDTQYF. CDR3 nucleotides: TGTGCCAGCAGTGCAGCAGGGGGAACAGATACGCAGTATTTT.

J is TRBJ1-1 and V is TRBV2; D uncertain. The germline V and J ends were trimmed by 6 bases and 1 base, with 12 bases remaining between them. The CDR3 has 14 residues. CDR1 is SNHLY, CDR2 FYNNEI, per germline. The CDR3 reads CASRQTNRNTEAFF. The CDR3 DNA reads TGTGCCAGCAGACAAACTAACCGGAACACTGAAGCTTTCTTT.

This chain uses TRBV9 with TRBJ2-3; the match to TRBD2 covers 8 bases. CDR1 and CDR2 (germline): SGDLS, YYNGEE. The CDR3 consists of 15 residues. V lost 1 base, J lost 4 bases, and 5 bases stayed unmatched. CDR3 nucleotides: TGTGCCAGCAGCGTAATCGGGAGGGCCGCAGATACGCAGTATTTT. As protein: CASSVIGRAADTQYF.

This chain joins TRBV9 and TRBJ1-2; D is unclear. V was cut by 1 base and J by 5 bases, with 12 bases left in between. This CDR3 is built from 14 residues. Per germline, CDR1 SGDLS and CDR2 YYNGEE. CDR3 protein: CASSVLGLPYGYTF. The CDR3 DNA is TGTGCCAGCAGCGTACTAGGACTACCGTATGGCTACACCTTC. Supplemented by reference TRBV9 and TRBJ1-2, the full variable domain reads DSGVTQTPKHLITATGQRVTLRCSPRSGDLSVYWYQQSLDQGLQFLIQYYNGEERAKGNILERFSAQQFPDLHSELNLSSLELGDSALYFCASSVLGLPYGYTFGSGTRLTVV.